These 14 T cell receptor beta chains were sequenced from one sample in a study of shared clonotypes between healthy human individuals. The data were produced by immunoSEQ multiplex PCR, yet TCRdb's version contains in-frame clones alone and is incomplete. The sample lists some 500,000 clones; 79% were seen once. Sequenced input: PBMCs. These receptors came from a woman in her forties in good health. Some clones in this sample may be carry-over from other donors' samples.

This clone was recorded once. CDR3 amino acids: CASSPQTGRETQYF. The CDR3 DNA reads TGTGCCAGCAGCCCTCAGACAGGGCGGGAGACCCAGTACTTC. The chain couples TRBV9 to TRBJ2-5; TRBD1 agrees at 7 bases. The ends lost 4 bases at V and 5 bases at J; junction bases unmatched: 8. Looked up from germline, CDR1 is SGDLS and CDR2 is YYNGEE. The CDR3 contains 14 residues.

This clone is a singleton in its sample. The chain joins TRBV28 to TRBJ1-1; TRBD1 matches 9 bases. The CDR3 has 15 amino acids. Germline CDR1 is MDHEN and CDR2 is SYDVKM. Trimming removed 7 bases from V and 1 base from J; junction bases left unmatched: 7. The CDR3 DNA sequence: TGTGCCAGCAAAACAGGGGGCTCTGGGAACACTGAAGCTTTCTTT. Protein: CASKTGGSGNTEAFF.

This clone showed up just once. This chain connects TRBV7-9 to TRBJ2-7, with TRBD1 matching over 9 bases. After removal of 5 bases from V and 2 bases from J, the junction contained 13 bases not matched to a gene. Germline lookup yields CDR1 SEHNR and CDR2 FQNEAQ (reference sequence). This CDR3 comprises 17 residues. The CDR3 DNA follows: TGTGCCAGCAGCCCGCGGGGGTTTGGGACAGGGCCCTACGAGCAGTACTTC. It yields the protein CASSPRGFGTGPYEQYF.

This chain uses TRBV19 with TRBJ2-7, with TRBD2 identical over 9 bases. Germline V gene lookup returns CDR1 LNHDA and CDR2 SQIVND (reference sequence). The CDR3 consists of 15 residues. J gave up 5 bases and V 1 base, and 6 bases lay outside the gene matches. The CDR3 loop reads CASSIGASGDDEQYF. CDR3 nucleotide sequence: TGTGCCAGTAGTATAGGGGCTAGCGGGGACGACGAGCAGTACTTC.

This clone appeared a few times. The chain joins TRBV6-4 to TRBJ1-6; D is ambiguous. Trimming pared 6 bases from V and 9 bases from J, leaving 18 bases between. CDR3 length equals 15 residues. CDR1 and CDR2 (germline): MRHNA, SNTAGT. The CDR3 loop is CASRNDPDGSSPLHF. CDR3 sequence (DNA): TGTGCCAGCAGAAACGACCCCGACGGTAGTTCACCCCTCCACTTT.

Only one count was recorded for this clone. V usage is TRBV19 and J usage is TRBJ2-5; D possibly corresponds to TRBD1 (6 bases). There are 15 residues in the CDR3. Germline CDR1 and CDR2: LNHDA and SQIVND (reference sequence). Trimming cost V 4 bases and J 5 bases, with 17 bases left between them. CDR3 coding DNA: TGTGCCAGTAGTAGAGGGTACAGGGTAACGGAGACCCAGTACTTC. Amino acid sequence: CASSRGYRVTETQYF.

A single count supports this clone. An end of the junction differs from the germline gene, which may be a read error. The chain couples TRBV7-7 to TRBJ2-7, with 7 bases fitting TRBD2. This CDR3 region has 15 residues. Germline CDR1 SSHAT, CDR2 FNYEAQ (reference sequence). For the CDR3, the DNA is TGTGCTAGCAGCCCCGAACCCGGGACTACCTACGAGCAGTACTTC. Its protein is CASSPEPGTTYEQYF.

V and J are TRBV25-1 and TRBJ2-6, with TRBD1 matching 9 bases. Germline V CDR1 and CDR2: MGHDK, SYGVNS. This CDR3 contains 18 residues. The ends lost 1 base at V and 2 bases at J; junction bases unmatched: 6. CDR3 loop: CASSEFQDRGTGANVLTF. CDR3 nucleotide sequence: TGTGCCAGCAGTGAATTCCAGGACAGGGGTACTGGGGCCAACGTCCTGACTTTC.

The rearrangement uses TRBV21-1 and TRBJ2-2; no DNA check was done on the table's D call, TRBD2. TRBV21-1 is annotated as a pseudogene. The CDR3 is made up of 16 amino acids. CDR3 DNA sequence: TGTGCCAGCAGCAAATTGGGCGGGACTAGTACCGGGGAGCTGTTTTTT. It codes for CASSKLGGTSTGELFF.

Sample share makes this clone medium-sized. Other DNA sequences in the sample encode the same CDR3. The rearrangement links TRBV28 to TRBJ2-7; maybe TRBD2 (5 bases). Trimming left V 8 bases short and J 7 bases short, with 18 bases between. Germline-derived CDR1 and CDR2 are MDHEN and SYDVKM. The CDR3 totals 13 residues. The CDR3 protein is CASQTRVEEEQYF. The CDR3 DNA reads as TGTGCCAGCCAGACGCGGGTAGAGGAAGAGCAGTACTTC.

CDR3 residues: CASSLGQVSNTEAFF. The CDR3 nucleotides are TGCGCCAGCAGCTTGGGACAGGTCTCGAACACTGAAGCTTTCTTT. V gene TRBV5-1 combines with J gene TRBJ1-1; TRBD1 is a possible D gene (6 bases). The CDR3 length is 15 residues. The V and J ends lost 0 bases and 1 base respectively, with 10 bases between them. CDR1 is SGHRS, CDR2 YFSETQ, per germline. Combining the CDR3 with reference TRBV5-1 and TRBJ1-1 gives the whole variable domain KAGVTQTPRYLIKTRGQQVTLSCSPISGHRSVSWYQQTPGQGLQFLFEYFSETQRNKGNFPGRFSGRQFSNSRSEMNVSTLELGDSALYLCASSLGQVSNTEAFFGQGTRLTVV.

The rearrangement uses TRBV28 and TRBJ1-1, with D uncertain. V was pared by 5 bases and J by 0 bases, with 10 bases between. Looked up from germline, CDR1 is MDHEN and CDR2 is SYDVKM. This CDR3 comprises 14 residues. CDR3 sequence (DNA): TGTGCCAGCAGTCACCATACAGTGAACACTGAAGCTTTCTTT. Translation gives CASSHHTVNTEAFF.

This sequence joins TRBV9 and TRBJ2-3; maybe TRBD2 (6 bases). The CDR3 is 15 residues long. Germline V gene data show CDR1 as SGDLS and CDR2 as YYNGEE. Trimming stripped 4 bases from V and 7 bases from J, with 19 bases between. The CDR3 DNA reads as TGTGCCAGCAGCTCCTCGTCGGGAGCAACAAATACGCAGTATTTT. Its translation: CASSSSSGATNTQYF. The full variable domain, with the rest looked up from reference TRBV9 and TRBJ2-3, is DSGVTQTPKHLITATGQRVTLRCSPRSGDLSVYWYQQSLDQGLQFLIQYYNGEERAKGNILERFSAQQFPDLHSELNLSSLELGDSALYFCASSSSSGATNTQYFGPGTRLTVL.

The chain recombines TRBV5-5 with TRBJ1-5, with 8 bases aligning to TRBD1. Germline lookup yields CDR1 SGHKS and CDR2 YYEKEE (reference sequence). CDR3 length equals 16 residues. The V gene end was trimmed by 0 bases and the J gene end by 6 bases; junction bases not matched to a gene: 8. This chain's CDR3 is CASSLGAGGEGQPQHF. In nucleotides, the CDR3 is TGTGCCAGCAGCTTGGGGGCAGGGGGCGAAGGTCAGCCCCAGCATTTT. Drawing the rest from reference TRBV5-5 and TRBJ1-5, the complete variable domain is DAGVTQSPTHLIKTRGQQVTLRCSPISGHKSVSWYQQVLGQGPQFIFQYYEKEERGRGNFPDRFSARQFPNYSSELNVNALLLGDSALYLCASSLGAGGEGQPQHFGDGTRLSIL.